These T cell receptor beta chains were read from a single sample in a study of cytomegalovirus exposure and HLA in healthy donors. The assay was immunoSEQ multiplex PCR, and TCRdb's table has in-frame clones only and misses some. The data contain about 88,000 clones, approximately 71% of them singletons. Sequencing was carried out using PBMCs. All receptors derive from a woman in her late teens or twenties in good health and CMV-seropositive. The CDR3 runs from the conserved cysteine through the conserved F or W. D genes are given only for firm matches. Some rows have no size entry. The others give once, few or many, or a class for an expanded clone.

clone_size d_call j_call v_call cdr3_nt cdr3_aa
. . TRBJ2-7 TRBV7-8 TGTGCCAGCAGCTCAGGGCCCTACGAGCAGTACTTC CASSSGPYEQYF
. TRBD1 TRBJ1-4 TRBV4-1 TGCGCCAGCAGCGACAGGGTTGGGGAAAAACTGTTTTTT CASSDRVGEKLFF
. TRBD1 TRBJ1-2 TRBV15 TGTGCCACCAGCGTAGGACAGGAGGCTAGGAGCTACACCTTC CATSVGQEARSYTF
. TRBD2 TRBJ2-1 TRBV28 TGTGCCAGCAGTCTAGGGACTAGCGGGAGTCTCGATGAGCAGTTCTTC CASSLGTSGSLDEQFF
. TRBD2 TRBJ2-7 TRBV4-3 TGCGCCAGCAGCCTGCGACTAGCGGCCCTCTACGAGCAGTACTTC CASSLRLAALYEQYF
. . TRBJ1-1 TRBV6-5 TGTGCCAGCAGTTTCGGTCTGGGAGGGACTGAAGCTTTCTTT CASSFGLGGTEAFF
. TRBD2 TRBJ2-7 TRBV7-8 TGTGCCAGCAGCTTCGGACTAGCGGGAGTCATCGAGCAGTACTTC CASSFGLAGVIEQYF
. TRBD1 TRBJ1-5 TRBV28 TGTGCCAGCACAACCCAGGGGGCGAACAATCAGCCCCAGCATTTT CASTTQGANNQPQHF
. . TRBJ2-1 TRBV4-2 TGTGCCAGCAGCCCCCTCCCCTACAATGAGCAGTTCTTC CASSPLPYNEQFF
once . TRBJ1-4 TRBV18 TGTGCCAGCTCACGTTATGTGTCAGGCGAGGGAGAAAAACTGTTTTTT CASSRYVSGEGEKLFF
. . TRBJ1-1 TRBV7-2 TGTGCCAGCAGCTCCCCGCGAATACGGGGGAAAACTGAAGCTTTCTTT CASSSPRIRGKTEAFF
. . TRBJ2-5 TRBV11-2 TGTGCCAGCAGCTTAGCGGAGACCCAGTACTTC CASSLAETQYF
once . TRBJ1-1 TRBV7-2 TGTGCCAGCAGCTTAGGATCTTTGGGGGGGCCTGAAGCTTTCTTT CASSLGSLGGPEAFF
. TRBD2 TRBJ2-1 TRBV7-6 TGTGCCAGCAGCCTAAGGAGACTAGCGGGAGGGTGGCCCTACAATGAGCAGTTCTTC CASSLRRLAGGWPYNEQFF
. TRBD1 TRBJ2-1 TRBV4-2 TGTGCCAGCAGCCCTCCGACAGGGTCTTCCTACAATGAGCAGTTCTTC CASSPPTGSSYNEQFF
. . TRBJ2-2 TRBV12-1 TGTGCCAGCAGCTTTTATGGCGTAGCAGGGGATGAGGACACCGGGGAGCTGTTTTTT CASSFYGVAGDEDTGELFF
. TRBD1 TRBJ1-6 TRBV11-2 TGTGCCAGCAGCGTCCGACAGGGGAGCTCCTATAATTCACCCCTCCACTTT CASSVRQGSSYNSPLHF
. TRBD1 TRBJ1-2 TRBV5-1 TGCGCCAGCAGCAAGGGACAGGGGGATGGCTACACCTTC CASSKGQGDGYTF
few . TRBJ2-2 TRBV15 TGTGCCACCAGCAGAGATGAAGGAGAGAACACCGGGGAGCTGTTTTTT CATSRDEGENTGELFF
. TRBD1 TRBJ1-1 TRBV7-2 TGTGCCAGCAGGGAAGTACAGGGGGCAAACACTGAAGCTTTCTTT CASREVQGANTEAFF
. TRBD1 TRBJ1-2 TRBV9 TGTGCCAGCAGCGACCTTGACAGGGCATCTAACTATGGCTACACCTTC CASSDLDRASNYGYTF
. . TRBJ2-7 TRBV2 TGTGCCAGCCGGAAGGGGTACGAGCAGTACTTC CASRKGYEQYF
. TRBD1 TRBJ2-5 TRBV27 TGTGCCAGCAGCCCCGGGACAGCCTCTTTGGGGACCCAGTACTTC CASSPGTASLGTQYF
few TRBD1 TRBJ2-4 TRBV14 TGTGCCAGCAGCCTCAAACAAGGACAGGGAGTCGACATTCAGTACTTC CASSLKQGQGVDIQYF
. TRBD1 TRBJ2-5 TRBV9 TGTGCCAGCAGCGTAGGGACAGGGGGCCCGGAGACCCAGTACTTC CASSVGTGGPETQYF
. . TRBJ1-1 TRBV11-1 TGTGCCAGCAGCTTAGGCGAGCGGTCGCCAGAAAGGATCACTGAAGCTTTCTTT CASSLGERSPERITEAFF
. TRBD2 TRBJ2-3 TRBV19 TGTGCCAGTAGTATGAGAGGTAGCGGGAGTACAGATACGCAGTATTTT CASSMRGSGSTDTQYF